The sequence of this TCR beta chain was determined in a study of control samples from healthy donors and cancer patients. Data came from immunoSEQ multiplex PCR; TCRdb stores just in-frame clones and leaves some out. Of approximately 89,000 clones in the sample, roughly 86% are singletons; the top ten hold around 21%. This CDR3 is 15 amino acids long. Between the trimmed V and J ends, which lost 4 bases and 7 bases, there was a span of 16 bases. Germline CDR1 is MGHRA and CDR2 is YSYEKL. The TCR originated in a man aged 25-40 years in good health. The gene calls are TRBV4-1 and TRBJ2-2; D is perhaps TRBD1 (5 bases). Specimen: blood. Here the CDR3 reads CASSPGHGAFGELFF. CDR3 nucleotide sequence: TGCGCCAGCAGCCCGGGCCATGGGGCCTTCGGGGAGCTGTTTTTT.